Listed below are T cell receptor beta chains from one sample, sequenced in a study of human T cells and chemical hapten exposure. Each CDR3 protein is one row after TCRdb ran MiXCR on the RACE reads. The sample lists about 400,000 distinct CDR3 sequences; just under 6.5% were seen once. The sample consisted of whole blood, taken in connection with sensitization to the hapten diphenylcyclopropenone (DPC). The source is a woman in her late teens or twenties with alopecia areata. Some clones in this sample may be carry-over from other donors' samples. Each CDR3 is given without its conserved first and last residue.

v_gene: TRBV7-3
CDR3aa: ASSPQAGVLYEQY

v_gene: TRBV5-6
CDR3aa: ASSLAGGTNNEQF

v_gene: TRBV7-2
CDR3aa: ASRTQGDTEAF

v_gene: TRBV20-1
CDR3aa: SVFGSGLINSPLH

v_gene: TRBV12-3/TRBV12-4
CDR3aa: ASLQWDGETQY

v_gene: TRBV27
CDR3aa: ASSLFQGDEQF

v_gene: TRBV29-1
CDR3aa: SVVVQGVFDTQY

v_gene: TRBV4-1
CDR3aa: ASSQGGSSGQETQY

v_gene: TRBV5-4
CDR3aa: ASSLDGVYGYT

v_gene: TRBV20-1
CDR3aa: SASDRVTNEQF

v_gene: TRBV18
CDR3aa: ASSPPGLALYEQY

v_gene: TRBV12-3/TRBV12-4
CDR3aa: ASSFGRASEAF

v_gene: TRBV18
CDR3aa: ASSPPGVNEQF

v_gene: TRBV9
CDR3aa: ASSYLAGGKDEQF

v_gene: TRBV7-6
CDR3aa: ASSLAYSSYNEQF

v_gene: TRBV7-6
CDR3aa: ASSPSTSGGADTQY

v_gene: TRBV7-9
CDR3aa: ASSLVPGLAGYT

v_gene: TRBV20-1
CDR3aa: SARALRDRGNYEQY

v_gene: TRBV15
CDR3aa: ATSTTVHNEKLF

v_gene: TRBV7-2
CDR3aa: ASIQDGDTQY

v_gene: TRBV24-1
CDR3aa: ATSGNHGTGDEKLF

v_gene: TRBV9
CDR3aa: ASSGGRDSYQETQY

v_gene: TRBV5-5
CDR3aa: ASSSSGTDTQY

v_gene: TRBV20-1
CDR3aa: SASLGGKRGRHNEQF

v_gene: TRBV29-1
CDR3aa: SVPTGPRGAEAF

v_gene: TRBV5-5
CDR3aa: ASSLKQGPYGYT

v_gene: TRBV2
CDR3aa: ASSGERGAANTGELF

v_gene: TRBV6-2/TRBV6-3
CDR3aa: ASRLPDTQGNLYGYT

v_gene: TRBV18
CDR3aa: ASSPRDNQPQH

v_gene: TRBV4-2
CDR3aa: ASSQALGGGEDTQY

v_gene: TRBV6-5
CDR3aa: ASSYFSQQGYEQY

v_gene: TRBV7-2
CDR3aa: ASSRRGGPTEAF

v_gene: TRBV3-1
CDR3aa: ASSQPGTGGNSPLH

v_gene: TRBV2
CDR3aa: ASIGGYEQY

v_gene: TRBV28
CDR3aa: ASSLRTGNTGELF

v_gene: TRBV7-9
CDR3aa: ASSHRRTSGLQETQY

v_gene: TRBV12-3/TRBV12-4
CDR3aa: ASSLDRGSWEAF

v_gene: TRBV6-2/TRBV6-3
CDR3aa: ASSKGTSSREQY

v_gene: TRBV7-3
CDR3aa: ASSPTPGGMNTEAF

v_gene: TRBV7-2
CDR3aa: ASSLYSDRRETQY

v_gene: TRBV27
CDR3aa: ASRRNRGAGELF

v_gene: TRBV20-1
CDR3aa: SANPGTSEFDEQF

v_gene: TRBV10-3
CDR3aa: AISQVQETQY

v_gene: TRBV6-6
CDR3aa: ASSYGTDSGNTIY

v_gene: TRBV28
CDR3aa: ASSFTGGMDEQY

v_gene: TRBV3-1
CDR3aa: ASSSTVLNEKLF

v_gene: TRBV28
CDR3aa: ASSFWNQPQH

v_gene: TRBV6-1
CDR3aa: ASSDGRREKLF

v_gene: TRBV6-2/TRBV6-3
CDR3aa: ASSYLGLAGNEQF

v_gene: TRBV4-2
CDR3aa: ASSLTPDRKRQSTEAF

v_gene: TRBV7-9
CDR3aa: ASSYRGEDTQY

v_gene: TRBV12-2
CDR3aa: ASLKSALTNMGCSNQPQH

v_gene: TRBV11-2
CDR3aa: ASSPTGDVADTQY

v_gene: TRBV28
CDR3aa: ASSDLQGARSSTEAF

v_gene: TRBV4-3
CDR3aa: ASSQASGRTDTQY